Each of the 5 T cell receptor beta chains below was sequenced from the same sample in a study of siplizumab effects on memory and regulatory T cells. The method was immunoSEQ multiplex PCR; TCRdb's version includes in-frame clones alone and lacks a portion of them. The sample has about 100,000 clones; 94% are singletons. Input material: Tregs sorted from blood. These receptors came from a human donor in good health.

The genes are TRBV5-5 and TRBJ2-1; 12 bases agree with TRBD2. The germline V gene has CDR1 SGHKS and CDR2 YYEKEE (reference sequence). The CDR3 consists of 15 residues. The V and J ends lost 4 bases and 4 bases, in that order; junction bases with no gene match: 3. The CDR3 protein is CASSPTSGSYNEQFF. The CDR3, as DNA: TGTGCCAGCAGCCCGACTAGCGGGAGTTACAATGAGCAGTTCTTC.

This rearrangement joins TRBV6-1 to TRBJ1-5; tentatively, D is TRBD1 (5 bases). Germline CDR1 and CDR2: MNHNS and SASEGT. The CDR3 extends over 13 amino acids. Deletions cut 8 bases from V and 5 bases from J, with 13 bases between. CDR3 coding DNA: TGTGCCAGCTTAATAGGGGTCGATCAGCCCCAGCATTTT. It encodes CASLIGVDQPQHF.

The chain has TRBV5-6 and TRBJ2-6; D unresolved. The V gene's germline CDR1 is SGHDT and CDR2 YYEEEE. The CDR3 totals 15 residues. V gave up 0 bases and J gave up 5 bases, with 9 bases separating them. The CDR3 nucleotides are TGTGCCAGCAGCTTGGCACCCGCAAGGGCCAACGTCCTGACTTTC. This gives the protein CASSLAPARANVLTF. Using reference TRBV5-6 and TRBJ2-6 for the parts outside the CDR3, the full variable domain is DAGVTQSPTHLIKTRGQQVTLRCSPKSGHDTVSWYQQALGQGPQFIFQYYEEEERQRGNFPDRFSGHQFPNYSSELNVNALLLGDSALYLCASSLAPARANVLTFGAGSRLTVL.

The chain links TRBV7-8 to TRBJ2-4; D is ambiguous. The CDR3 runs 17 residues. Trimming left V 0 bases short and J 4 bases short, with 16 bases between. Germline V CDR1 and CDR2: SGHVS, FQNEAQ. CDR3 nucleotide sequence: TGTGCCAGCAGCTTAGCTTTGCGGTCGCAGAGAAAAAACATTCAGTACTTC. This encodes CASSLALRSQRKNIQYF.

This chain links TRBV28 with TRBJ1-3; maybe TRBD1 (5 bases). V lost 8 bases and J 4 bases, leaving 15 bases between the germline ends. In germline, CDR1 is MDHEN, CDR2 SYDVKM. CDR3 length equals 14 residues. CDR3 coding DNA: TGTGCCAGCCTGAACCAGGGAGCGGGAAACACCATATATTTT. Translating gives CASLNQGAGNTIYF.